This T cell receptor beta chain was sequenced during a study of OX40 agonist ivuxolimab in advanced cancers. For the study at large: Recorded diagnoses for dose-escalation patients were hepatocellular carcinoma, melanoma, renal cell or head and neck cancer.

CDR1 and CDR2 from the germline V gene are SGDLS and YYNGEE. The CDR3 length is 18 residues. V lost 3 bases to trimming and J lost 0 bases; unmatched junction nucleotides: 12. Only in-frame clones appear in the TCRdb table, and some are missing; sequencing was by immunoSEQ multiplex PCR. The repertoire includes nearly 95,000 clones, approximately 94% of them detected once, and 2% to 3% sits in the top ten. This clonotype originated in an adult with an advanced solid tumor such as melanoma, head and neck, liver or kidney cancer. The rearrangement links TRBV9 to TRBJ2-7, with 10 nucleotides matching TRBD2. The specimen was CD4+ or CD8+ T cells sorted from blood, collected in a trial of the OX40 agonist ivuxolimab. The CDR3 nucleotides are TGTGCCAGCAGCGAGAGCGGGGGGGTTTACCCTAGCTCCTACGAGCAGTACTTC. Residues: CASSESGGVYPSSYEQYF.